This is a list of T cell receptor beta chains from one sample in a study of cytomegalovirus exposure and HLA in healthy donors. Sequencing used immunoSEQ multiplex PCR; TCRdb keeps in-frame clones, though not all of them. Of approximately 100,000 clones listed, approximately 64% are singletons. The specimen sequenced was PBMCs. The source of these receptors is a man in his fifties or sixties in good health and CMV-seronegative. CDR3s include the opening cysteine and the closing phenylalanine or tryptophan. A D gene is named only where the DNA matches it firmly. Size is stated for part of the rows, as once, few or many counts, or as a class when the clone is expanded.

j_call v_call clone_size cdr3_length d_call cdr3_aa cdr3_nt
TRBJ2-2 TRBV2 - 14 TRBD2 CASRGLGTAGELFF TGTGCCAGCAGAGGACTAGGGACGGCCGGGGAGCTGTTTTTT
TRBJ2-5 TRBV7-7 once 13 TRBD2 CASSPASGGTQYF TGTGCCAGCAGCCCAGCTAGCGGGGGGACCCAGTACTTC
TRBJ1-3 TRBV27 - 19 TRBD1 CASSLSGQGASWSGNTIYF TGTGCCAGCAGTTTATCGGGACAGGGGGCAAGTTGGTCTGGAAACACCATATATTTT
TRBJ2-7 TRBV2 - 14 TRBD1 CASSEGTGLNEQYF TGTGCCAGCAGTGAAGGGACAGGGTTAAACGAGCAGTACTTC
TRBJ2-1 TRBV7-9 - 14 TRBD2 CASSPSGAGNEQFF TGTGCCAGCAGCCCAAGTGGAGCGGGAAATGAGCAGTTCTTC
TRBJ1-4 TRBV5-4 - 14 TRBD1 CASSTRTGDEKLFF TGTGCCAGCAGTACCCGGACAGGGGATGAAAAACTGTTTTTT
TRBJ1-1 TRBV28 - 14 - CASSLGGTSTEAFF TGTGCCAGCAGTTTAGGCGGGACCTCTACTGAAGCTTTCTTT
TRBJ1-2 TRBV7-8 - 15 - CASSLITDLIYGYTF TGTGCCAGCAGCTTAATCACAGATCTCATCTATGGCTACACCTTC
TRBJ1-5 TRBV4-2 once 15 - CASSQGGQSNQPQHF TGTGCCAGCAGCCAAGGGGGGCAGAGCAATCAGCCCCAGCATTTT
TRBJ2-7 TRBV14 - 14 TRBD2 CASSYSGGSYEQYF TGTGCCAGCAGCTATAGCGGGGGCTCCTACGAGCAGTACTTC
TRBJ1-1 TRBV6-5 - 13 TRBD1 CASRWDRDTEAFF TGTGCCAGCAGATGGGACAGGGACACTGAAGCTTTCTTT
TRBJ2-1 TRBV6-4 few 14 TRBD1 CASSPGQENNEQFF TGTGCCAGCAGTCCCGGACAGGAAAACAATGAGCAGTTCTTC
TRBJ1-1 TRBV2 once 13 TRBD1 CASSETGVTEAFF TGTGCCAGCAGTGAAACAGGGGTTACTGAAGCTTTCTTT
TRBJ2-1 TRBV13 - 15 - CASQGWGLSGDEQFF TGTGCCAGCCAGGGTTGGGGACTTTCGGGCGATGAGCAGTTCTTC
TRBJ2-7 TRBV10-1 - 12 TRBD1 CASSRTGYEQYF TGCGCCAGCAGTAGGACAGGGTACGAGCAGTACTTC
TRBJ1-1 TRBV11-2 - 15 - CASSPGAGRGTEAFF TGTGCCAGCAGCCCAGGGGCGGGGAGGGGCACTGAAGCTTTCTTT
TRBJ1-6 TRBV4-2 - 16 TRBD1 CASSQGAGQGISPLHF TGTGCCAGCAGCCAAGGGGCGGGACAGGGAATTTCACCCCTCCACTTT
TRBJ2-3 TRBV27 - 15 TRBD1 CASSLGDRVSDTQYF TGTGCCAGCAGTTTAGGGGACAGGGTGTCAGATACGCAGTATTTT
TRBJ1-5 TRBV27 - 13 - CASSLEQHQPQHF TGTGCCAGCAGTTTAGAACAGCATCAGCCCCAGCATTTT